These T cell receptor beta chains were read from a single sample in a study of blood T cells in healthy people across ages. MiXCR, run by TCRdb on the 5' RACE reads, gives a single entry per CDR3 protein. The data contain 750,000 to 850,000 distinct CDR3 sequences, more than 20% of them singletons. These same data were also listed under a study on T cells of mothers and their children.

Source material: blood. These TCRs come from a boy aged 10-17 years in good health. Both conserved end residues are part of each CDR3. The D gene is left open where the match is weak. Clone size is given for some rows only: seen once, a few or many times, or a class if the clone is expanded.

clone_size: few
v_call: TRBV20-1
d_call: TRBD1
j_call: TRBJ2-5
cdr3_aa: CSAVGGQSQETQYF
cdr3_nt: TGCAGTGCTGTAGGGGGCCAAAGCCAAGAGACCCAGTACTTC

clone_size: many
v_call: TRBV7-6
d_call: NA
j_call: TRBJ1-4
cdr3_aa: CASSSGGQATNEKLFF
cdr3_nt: TGTGCCAGCAGCTCCGGCGGTCAGGCAACTAATGAAAAACTGTTTTTT

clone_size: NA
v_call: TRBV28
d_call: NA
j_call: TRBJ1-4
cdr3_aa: CASSLNDIEEKLFF
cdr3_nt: TGTGCCAGCAGTTTGAATGACATAGAGGAAAAACTGTTTTTT

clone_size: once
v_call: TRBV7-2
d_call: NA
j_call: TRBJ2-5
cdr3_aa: CASSLVVTYQETQYF
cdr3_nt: TGTGCCAGCAGCTTAGTCGTTACGTACCAAGAGACCCAGTACTTC

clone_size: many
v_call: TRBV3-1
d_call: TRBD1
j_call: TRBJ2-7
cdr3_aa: CASSQAGTGSWEQYF
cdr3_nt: TGTGCCAGCAGCCAGGCCGGGACAGGGAGCTGGGAGCAGTACTTC

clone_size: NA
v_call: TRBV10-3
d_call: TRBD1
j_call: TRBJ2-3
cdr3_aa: CAIRMDRGTDTQYF
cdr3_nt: TGTGCCATCAGGATGGACAGGGGCACAGATACGCAGTATTTT

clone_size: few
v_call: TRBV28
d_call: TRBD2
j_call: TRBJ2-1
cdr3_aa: CASSLTGVSGRHEQFF
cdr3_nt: TGTGCCAGCAGTCTGACGGGGGTTAGCGGGAGGCATGAGCAGTTCTTC

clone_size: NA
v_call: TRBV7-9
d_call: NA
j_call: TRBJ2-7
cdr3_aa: CASSPLPGKRGHEQYF
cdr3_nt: TGTGCCAGCAGCCCCCTACCCGGGAAAAGGGGACACGAGCAGTACTTC

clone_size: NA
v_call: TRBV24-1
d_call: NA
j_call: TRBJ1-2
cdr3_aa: CATSDLWGRGGYTF
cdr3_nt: TGTGCCACCAGTGATTTGTGGGGTCGTGGAGGCTACACCTTC

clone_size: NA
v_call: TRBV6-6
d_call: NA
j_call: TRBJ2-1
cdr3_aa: CASSRAIVSYNERFF
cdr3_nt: TGTGCCAGCAGCCGGGCAATAGTCTCCTACAATGAGCGGTTCTTC

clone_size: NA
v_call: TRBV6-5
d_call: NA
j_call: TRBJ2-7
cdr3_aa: CASTQVGSYEQYF
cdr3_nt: TGTGCCAGCACCCAAGTCGGGTCCTACGAGCAGTACTTC

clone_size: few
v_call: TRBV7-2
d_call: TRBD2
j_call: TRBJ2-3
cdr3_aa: CAIATGLAGVMGTQYF
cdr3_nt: TGTGCCATCGCAACGGGGCTAGCGGGGGTCATGGGTACGCAGTATTTT

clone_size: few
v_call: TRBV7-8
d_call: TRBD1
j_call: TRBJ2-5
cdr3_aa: CASSLAGQSPETQYF
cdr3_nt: TGTGCCAGCAGCTTAGCGGGACAGTCTCCAGAGACCCAGTACTTC

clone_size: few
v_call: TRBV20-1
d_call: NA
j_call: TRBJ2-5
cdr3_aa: CSARSIAGLETQYF
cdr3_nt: TGCAGTGCTAGAAGTATCGCAGGGTTGGAGACCCAGTACTTC

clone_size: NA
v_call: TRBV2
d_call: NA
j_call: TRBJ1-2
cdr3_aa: CASSPKRGEGRAGYTF
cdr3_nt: TGTGCCAGCAGCCCCAAAAGGGGTGAGGGCAGGGCTGGCTACACCTTC

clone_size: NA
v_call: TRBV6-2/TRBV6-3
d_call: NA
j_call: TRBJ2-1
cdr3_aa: CASSYSAEQFF
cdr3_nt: TGTGCCAGCAGTTACTCGGCTGAGCAGTTCTTC

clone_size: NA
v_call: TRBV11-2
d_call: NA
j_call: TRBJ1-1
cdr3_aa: CASSSRMAEAFF
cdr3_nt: TGTGCCAGCAGCTCGAGGATGGCTGAAGCTTTCTTT

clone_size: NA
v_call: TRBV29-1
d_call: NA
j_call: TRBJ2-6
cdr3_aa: CSVWTSVASGANVLTF
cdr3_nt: TGCAGCGTCTGGACGAGTGTCGCCTCTGGGGCCAACGTCCTGACTTTC

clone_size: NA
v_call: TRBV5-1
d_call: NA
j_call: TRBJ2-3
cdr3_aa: CASSKGGFADTQYF
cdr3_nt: TGCGCCAGCAGCAAGGGGGGGTTCGCGGATACGCAGTATTTT

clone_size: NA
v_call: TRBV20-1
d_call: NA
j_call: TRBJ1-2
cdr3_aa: CSASFGGTSYGYTF
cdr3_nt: TGCAGTGCTAGCTTCGGAGGTACGAGCTATGGCTACACCTTC

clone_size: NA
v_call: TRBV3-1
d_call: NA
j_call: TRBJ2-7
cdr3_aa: CASSQGPGFSYEQYF
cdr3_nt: TGTGCCAGCAGCCAAGGTCCAGGGTTCTCCTACGAGCAGTACTTC

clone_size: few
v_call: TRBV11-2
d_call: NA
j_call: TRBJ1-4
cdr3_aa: CASSPLLQGPNEKLFF
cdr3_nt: TGTGCCAGCAGCCCCCTGCTGCAGGGCCCTAATGAAAAACTGTTTTTT

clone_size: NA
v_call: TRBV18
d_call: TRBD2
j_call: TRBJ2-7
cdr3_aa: CASSPGTSDYEQYF
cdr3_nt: TGTGCCAGCTCACCAGGGACTAGCGACTACGAGCAGTACTTC

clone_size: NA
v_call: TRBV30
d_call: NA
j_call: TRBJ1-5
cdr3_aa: CAWSVRGISNQPQHF
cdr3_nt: TGTGCCTGGAGTGTACGAGGTATTAGCAATCAGCCCCAGCATTTT

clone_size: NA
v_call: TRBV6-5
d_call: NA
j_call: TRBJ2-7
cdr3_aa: CASSYSGGSNEQYF
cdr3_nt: TGTGCCAGCAGTTACTCGGGGGGTAGTAACGAGCAGTACTTC

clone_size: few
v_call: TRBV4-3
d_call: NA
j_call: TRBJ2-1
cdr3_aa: CASSPGGGRYNEQFF
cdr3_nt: TGCGCCAGCAGCCCAGGGGGGGGCCGGTACAATGAGCAGTTCTTC

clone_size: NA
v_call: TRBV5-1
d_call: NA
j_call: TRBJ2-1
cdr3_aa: CASSLVGRGDYNEQFF
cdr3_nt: TGCGCCAGCAGCTTGGTGGGTCGGGGCGACTACAATGAGCAGTTCTTC

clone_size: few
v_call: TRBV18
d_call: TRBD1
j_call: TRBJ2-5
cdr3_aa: CASSPADREETQYF
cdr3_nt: TGTGCCAGCTCACCCGCGGACAGGGAAGAGACCCAGTACTTC

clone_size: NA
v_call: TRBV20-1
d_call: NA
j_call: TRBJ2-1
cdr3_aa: CSASKATSYNEQFF
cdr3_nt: TGCAGTGCTAGCAAGGCTACCTCCTACAATGAGCAGTTCTTC

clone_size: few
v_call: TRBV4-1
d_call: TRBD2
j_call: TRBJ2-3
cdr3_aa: CASSPSPGLAALTDTQYF
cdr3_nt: TGCGCCAGCAGCCCCAGCCCGGGACTAGCGGCCCTCACAGATACGCAGTATTTT

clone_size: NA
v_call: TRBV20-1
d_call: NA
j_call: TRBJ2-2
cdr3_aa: CSARAGGGHTGELFF
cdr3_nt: TGCAGTGCTAGAGCCGGAGGGGGCCACACCGGGGAGCTGTTTTTT

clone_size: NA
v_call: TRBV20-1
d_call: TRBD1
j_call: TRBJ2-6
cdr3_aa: CSATGQGASGANVLTF
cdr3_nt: TGCAGTGCCACGGGACAGGGGGCCTCTGGGGCCAACGTCCTGACTTTC

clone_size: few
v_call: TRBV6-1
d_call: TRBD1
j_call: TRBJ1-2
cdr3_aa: CASSANPPGQASNYSYTF
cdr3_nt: TGTGCCAGCAGTGCGAACCCTCCGGGACAGGCATCTAACTATAGCTACACCTTC

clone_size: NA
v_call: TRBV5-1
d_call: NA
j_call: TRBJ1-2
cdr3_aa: CVSSDLGGPNYGYTF
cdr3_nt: TGCGTCAGCAGCGATTTGGGGGGGCCTAACTATGGCTACACCTTC

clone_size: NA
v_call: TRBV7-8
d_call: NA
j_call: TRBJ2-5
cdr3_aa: CASIRGVGASGQETQYF
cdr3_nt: TGTGCCAGCATCAGGGGGGTTGGGGCTAGCGGACAAGAGACCCAGTACTTC

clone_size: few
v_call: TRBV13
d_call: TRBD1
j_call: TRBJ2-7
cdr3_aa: CASSLVTGQGAGEQYF
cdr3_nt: TGTGCCAGCAGCTTAGTAACGGGACAGGGGGCGGGGGAGCAGTACTTC

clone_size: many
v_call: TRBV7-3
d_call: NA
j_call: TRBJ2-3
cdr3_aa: CASSLIGGGVEYF
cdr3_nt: TGTGCCAGCAGCTTAATAGGAGGAGGGGTCGAGTATTTT

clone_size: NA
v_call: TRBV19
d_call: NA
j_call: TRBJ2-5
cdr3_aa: CASSIKGSSEQYF
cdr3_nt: TGTGCCAGTAGTATAAAGGGCAGTTCGGAGCAGTACTTC

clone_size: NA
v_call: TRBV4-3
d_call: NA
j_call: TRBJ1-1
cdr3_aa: CASSQEAGLGAEAFF
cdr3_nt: TGCGCCAGCAGCCAAGAGGCAGGGCTAGGCGCTGAAGCTTTCTTT

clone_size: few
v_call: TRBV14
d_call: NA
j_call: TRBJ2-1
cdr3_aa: CASSGGSEQFF
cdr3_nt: TGTGCCAGCAGCGGTGGTAGTGAGCAGTTCTTC

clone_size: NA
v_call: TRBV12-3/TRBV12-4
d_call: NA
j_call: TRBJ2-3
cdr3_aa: CASIYGGDSTDTQYF
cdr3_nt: TGTGCCAGCATCTATGGAGGGGATAGCACAGATACGCAGTATTTT

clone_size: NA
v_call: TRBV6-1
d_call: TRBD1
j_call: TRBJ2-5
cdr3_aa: CASSEGTGGAETQYF
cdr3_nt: TGTGCCAGCAGTGAAGGGACAGGGGGCGCCGAGACCCAGTACTTC

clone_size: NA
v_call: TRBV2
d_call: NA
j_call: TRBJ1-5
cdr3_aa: CASTGLSNQPQHF
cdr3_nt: TGTGCCAGCACGGGGTTGAGCAATCAGCCCCAGCATTTT

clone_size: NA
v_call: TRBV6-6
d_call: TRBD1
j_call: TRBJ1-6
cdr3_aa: CASSRGTGRDSPLHF
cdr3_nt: TGTGCCAGCAGTCGAGGGACAGGGAGGGATTCACCCCTCCACTTT

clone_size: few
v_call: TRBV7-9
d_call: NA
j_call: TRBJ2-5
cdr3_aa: CASSFRQGGQETQYF
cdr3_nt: TGTGCCAGCAGCTTCCGACAGGGAGGTCAAGAGACCCAGTACTTC